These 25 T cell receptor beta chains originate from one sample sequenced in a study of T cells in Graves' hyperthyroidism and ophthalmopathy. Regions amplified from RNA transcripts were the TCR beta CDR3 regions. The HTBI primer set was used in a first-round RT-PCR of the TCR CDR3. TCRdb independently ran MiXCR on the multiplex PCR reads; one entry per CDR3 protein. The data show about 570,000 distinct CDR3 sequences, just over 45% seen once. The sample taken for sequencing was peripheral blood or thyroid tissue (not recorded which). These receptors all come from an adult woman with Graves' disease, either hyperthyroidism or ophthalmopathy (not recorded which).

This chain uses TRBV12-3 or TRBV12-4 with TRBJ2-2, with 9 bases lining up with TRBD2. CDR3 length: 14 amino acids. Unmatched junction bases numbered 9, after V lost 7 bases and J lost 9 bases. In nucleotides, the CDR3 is TGTGCCAGCACTAGCGGGATGGCAGTCCGGGAGCTGTTTTTT. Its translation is CASTSGMAVRELFF.

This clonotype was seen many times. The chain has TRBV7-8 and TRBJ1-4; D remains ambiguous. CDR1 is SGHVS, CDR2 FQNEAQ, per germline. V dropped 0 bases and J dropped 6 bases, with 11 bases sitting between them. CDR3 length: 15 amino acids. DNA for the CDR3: TGTGCCAGCAGCTTAGCCGGACGGAAATATGAAAAACTGTTTTTT. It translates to CASSLAGRKYEKLFF.

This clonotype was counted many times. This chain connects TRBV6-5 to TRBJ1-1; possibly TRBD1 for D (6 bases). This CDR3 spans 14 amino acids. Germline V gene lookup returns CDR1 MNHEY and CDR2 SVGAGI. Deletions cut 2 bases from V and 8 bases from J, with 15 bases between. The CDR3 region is CASSYDRGQNEAFF. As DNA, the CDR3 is TGTGCCAGCAGTTACGACCGGGGGCAGAACGAAGCTTTCTTT.

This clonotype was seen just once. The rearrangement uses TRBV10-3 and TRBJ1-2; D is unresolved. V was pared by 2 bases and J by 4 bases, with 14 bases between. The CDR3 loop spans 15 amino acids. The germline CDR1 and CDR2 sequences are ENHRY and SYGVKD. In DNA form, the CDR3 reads TGTGCCATCAGTGAGGGGGTTTCTGTGGTCTATGGCTACACCTTC. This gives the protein CAISEGVSVVYGYTF.

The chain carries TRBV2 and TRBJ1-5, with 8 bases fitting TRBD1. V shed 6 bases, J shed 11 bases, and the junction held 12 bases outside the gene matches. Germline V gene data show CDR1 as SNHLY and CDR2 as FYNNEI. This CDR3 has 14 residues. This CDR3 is CASSGSGGGETQHF. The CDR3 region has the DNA TGTGCCAGCAGCGGATCAGGGGGCGGAGAGACCCAGCATTTT. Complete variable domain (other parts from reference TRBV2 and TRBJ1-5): EPEVTQTPSHQVTQMGQEVILRCVPISNHLYFYWYRQILGQKVEFLVSFYNNEISEKSEIFDDQFSVERPDGSNFTLKIRSTKLEDSAMYFCASSGSGGGETQHFGDGTRLSIL.

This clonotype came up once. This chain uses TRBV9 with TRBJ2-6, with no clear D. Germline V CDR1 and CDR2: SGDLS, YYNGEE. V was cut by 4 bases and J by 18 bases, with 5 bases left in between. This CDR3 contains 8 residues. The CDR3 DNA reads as TGTGCCAGCAGCATCCAGACTTTC. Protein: CASSIQTF.

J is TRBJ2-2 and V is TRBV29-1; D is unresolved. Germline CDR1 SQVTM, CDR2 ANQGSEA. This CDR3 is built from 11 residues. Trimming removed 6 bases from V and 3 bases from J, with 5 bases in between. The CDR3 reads CSVSYTGELFF. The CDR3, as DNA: TGCAGCGTCTCCTACACCGGGGAGCTGTTTTTT.

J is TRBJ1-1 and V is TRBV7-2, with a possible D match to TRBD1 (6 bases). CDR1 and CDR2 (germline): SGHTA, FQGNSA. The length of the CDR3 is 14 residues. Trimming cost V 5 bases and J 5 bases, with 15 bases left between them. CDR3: CASSGPQGRTEAFF. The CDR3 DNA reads TGTGCCAGCAGCGGACCCCAGGGGAGGACTGAAGCTTTCTTT.

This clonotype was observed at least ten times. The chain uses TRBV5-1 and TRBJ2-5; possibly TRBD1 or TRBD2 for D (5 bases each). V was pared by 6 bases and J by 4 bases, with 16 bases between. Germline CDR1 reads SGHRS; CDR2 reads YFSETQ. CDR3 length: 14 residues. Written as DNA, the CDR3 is TGCGCCAGCACCTCGGACGGGACGAGAGAGACCCAGTACTTC. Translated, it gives CASTSDGTRETQYF.

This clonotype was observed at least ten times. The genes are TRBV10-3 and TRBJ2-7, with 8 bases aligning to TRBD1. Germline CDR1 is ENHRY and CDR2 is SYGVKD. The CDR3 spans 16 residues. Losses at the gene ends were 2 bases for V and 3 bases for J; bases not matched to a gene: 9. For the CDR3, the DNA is TGTGCCATCAGTGAGCCCGACAGGGGAGAAGACTACGAGCAGTACTTC. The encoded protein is CAISEPDRGEDYEQYF.

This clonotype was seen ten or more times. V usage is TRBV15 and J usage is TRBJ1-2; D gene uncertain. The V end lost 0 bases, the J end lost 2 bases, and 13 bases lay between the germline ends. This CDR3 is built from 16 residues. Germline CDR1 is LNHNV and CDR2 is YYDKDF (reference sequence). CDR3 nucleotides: TGTGCCACCAGCAGAGATCTGGGGTTTGGGAACTATGGCTACACCTTC. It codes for CATSRDLGFGNYGYTF. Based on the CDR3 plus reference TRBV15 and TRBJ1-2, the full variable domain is DAMVIQNPRYQVTQFGKPVTLSCSQTLNHNVMYWYQQKSSQAPKLLFHYYDKDFNNEADTPDNFQSRRPNTSFCFLDIRSPGLGDTAMYLCATSRDLGFGNYGYTFGSGTRLTVV.

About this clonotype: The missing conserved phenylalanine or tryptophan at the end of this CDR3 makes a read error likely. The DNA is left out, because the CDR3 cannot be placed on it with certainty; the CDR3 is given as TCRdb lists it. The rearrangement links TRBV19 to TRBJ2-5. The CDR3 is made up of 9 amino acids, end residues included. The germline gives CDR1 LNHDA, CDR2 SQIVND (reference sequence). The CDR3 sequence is CASSTVRLI.

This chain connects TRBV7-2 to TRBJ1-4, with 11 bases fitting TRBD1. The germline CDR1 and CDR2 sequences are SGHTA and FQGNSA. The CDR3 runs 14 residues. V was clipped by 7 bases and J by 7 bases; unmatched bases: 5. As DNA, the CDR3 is TGTGCCAGCAAACCCGGGACAGGGGGTGAAAAACTGTTTTTT. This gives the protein CASKPGTGGEKLFF.

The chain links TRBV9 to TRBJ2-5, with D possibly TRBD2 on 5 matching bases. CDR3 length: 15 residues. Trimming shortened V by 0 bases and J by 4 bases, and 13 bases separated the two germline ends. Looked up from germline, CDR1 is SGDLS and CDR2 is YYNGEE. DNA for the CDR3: TGTGCCAGCAGCGTAGGTGGTAGCGATGGAGAGACCCAGTACTTC. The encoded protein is CASSVGGSDGETQYF.

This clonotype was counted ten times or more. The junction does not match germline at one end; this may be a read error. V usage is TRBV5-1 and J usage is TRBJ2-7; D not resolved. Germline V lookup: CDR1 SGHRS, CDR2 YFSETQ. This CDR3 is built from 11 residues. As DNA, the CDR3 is TGCGCCAGCAGAGGCTCCCACGAGCAGTACTTC. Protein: CASRGSHEQYF.

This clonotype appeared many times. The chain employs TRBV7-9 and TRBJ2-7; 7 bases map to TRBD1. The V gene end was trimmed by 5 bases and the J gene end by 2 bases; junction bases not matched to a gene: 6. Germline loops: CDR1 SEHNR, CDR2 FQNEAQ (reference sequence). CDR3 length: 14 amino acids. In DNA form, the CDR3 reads TGTGCCAGCAGCCCAGGGGGACAAGCCTACGAGCAGTACTTC. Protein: CASSPGGQAYEQYF.

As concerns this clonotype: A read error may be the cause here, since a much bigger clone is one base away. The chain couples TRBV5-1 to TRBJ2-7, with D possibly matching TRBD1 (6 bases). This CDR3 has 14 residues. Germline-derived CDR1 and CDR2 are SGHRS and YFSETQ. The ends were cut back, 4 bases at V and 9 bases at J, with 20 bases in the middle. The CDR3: CASSQFRDTPGQYF. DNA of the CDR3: TGCGCCAGCAGCCAATTCCGGGACACTCCCGGGCAGTACTTC.

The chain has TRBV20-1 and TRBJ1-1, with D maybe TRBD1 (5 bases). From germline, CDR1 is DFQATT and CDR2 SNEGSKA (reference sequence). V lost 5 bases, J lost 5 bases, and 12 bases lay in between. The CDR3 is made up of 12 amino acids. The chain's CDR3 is CSAGGGRTEAFF. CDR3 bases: TGCAGTGCTGGGGGGGGACGGACTGAAGCTTTCTTT.

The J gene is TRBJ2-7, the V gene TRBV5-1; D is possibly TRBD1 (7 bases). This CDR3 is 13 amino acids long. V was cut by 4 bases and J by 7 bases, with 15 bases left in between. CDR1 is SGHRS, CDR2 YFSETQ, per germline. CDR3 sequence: CASSRGDSGEQYF. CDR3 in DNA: TGCGCCAGCAGCCGCGGGGACAGCGGAGAGCAGTACTTC.

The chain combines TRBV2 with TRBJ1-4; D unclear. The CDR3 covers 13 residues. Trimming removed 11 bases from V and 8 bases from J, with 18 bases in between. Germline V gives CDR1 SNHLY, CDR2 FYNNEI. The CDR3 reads CAGRRAVQEKLFF. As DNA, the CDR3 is TGTGCCGGGAGGCGGGCAGTACAAGAAAAACTGTTTTTT.

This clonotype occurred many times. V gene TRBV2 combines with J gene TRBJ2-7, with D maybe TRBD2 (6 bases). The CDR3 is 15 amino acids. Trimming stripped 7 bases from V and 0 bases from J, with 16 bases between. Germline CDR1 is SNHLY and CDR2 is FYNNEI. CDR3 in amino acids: CASNGPRDYSYEQYF. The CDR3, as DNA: TGTGCCAGCAATGGTCCGCGGGATTACTCCTACGAGCAGTACTTC.

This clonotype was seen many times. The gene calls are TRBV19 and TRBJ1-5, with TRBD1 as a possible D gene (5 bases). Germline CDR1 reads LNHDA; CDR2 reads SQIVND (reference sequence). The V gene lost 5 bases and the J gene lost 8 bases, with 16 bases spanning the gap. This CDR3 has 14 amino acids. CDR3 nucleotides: TGTGCCAGTAGTGCCTCACAGGTATCGGAGCCCCAGCATTTT. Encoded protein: CASSASQVSEPQHF.

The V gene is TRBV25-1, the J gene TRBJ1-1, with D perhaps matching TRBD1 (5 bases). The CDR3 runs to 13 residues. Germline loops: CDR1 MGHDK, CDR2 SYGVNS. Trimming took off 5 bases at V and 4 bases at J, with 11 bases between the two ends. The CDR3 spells CASSTGWPTEAFF. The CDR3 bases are TGTGCCAGCAGTACAGGATGGCCCACTGAAGCTTTCTTT.

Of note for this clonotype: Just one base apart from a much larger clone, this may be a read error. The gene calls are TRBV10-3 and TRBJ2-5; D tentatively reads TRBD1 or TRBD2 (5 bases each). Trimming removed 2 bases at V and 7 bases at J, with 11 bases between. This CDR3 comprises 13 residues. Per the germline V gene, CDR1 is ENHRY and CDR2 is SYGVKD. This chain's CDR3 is CAISEEGMGTQYF. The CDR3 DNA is TGTGCCATCAGTGAGGAGGGGATGGGGACCCAGTACTTC.

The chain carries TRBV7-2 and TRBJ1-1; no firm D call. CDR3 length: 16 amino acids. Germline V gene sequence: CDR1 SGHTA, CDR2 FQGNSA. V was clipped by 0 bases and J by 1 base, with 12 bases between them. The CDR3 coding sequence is TGTGCCAGCAGCTTAGCAGTAAACATACCGAACACTGAAGCTTTCTTT. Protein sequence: CASSLAVNIPNTEAFF.